This TCR beta chain was observed in a study of T cell responses to AZD1222 COVID-19 vaccine. Turning to the study itself: Second-dose recipients at about 4 or about 12 weeks were treated as one pooled group. Findings of the study overall: The breadth and depth of Spike-specific TCRs increased once two AZD1222 doses had been given. Sampling that yielded the repertoires occurred only after the peak T cell response. Just a handful of AZD1222 recipients tested seropositive at baseline.

Comment on this clone: The antigen is unknown.

The CDR3 covers 16 residues. TCRdb's copy holds only in-frame clones and misses some; the assay was immunoSEQ multiplex PCR. This sample carries approximately 150,000 clones, around 94% of them seen once, and the ten largest clones take approximately 2.5%. The sample in question was peripheral blood, obtained on day 0 of AZD1222 vaccination. The chain uses TRBV21-1 and TRBJ1-5; the D call TRBD1 from the table was never checked on the DNA. TRBV21-1 is labeled a pseudogene. The sequence was collected from an adult in good health. CDR3 nucleotides: TGTGCCAGCAGCAAAAGTGACAAGAACCCCTCAGAGCCCCAGCATTTT. This gives the protein CASSKSDKNPSEPQHF.